This TCR beta chain was retrieved from a study of blood T cell repertoires in COVID-19. The germline V gene encodes CDR1 SQVTM and CDR2 ANQGSEA. Trimming left V 0 bases short and J 0 bases short, with 13 bases between. The CDR3 loop spans 16 amino acids. Profiling relied on immunoSEQ multiplex PCR, and the TCRdb table lists in-frame clones only, not all of them. The profile shows about 220,000 clones, around 80% of them singletons. The sample consisted of peripheral blood. The receptor's source is a man aged 50-60 years with active or convalescent COVID-19. This chain joins TRBV29-1 and TRBJ2-3, with no clear D. The CDR3 DNA is TGCAGCGTTGAAGAGGGCTTTTTTACTAGCACAGATACGCAGTATTTT. Translating gives CSVEEGFFTSTDTQYF.